Following are 23 T cell receptor beta chains from one sample sequenced in a study of early T cells in non-severe SARS-CoV-2 infection. TCRdb redid the calling of the 5' RACE reads with MiXCR, one entry per CDR3 protein. The sample comprises 40,000 to 60,000 distinct CDR3 sequences, about 12% of which are singletons, and more than 9% rests with the top ten. Sequenced: whole blood. These receptors originate from an adult who was a healthcare worker with PCR-confirmed SARS-CoV-2 infection or an uninfected control (not recorded which).

This clonotype turned up a few times. The V gene is TRBV24-1, the J gene TRBJ2-1; possibly TRBD2 for D (5 bases). From germline, CDR1 is KGHDR and CDR2 SFDVKD. V dropped 5 bases and J dropped 0 bases, with 10 bases sitting between them. This CDR3 spans 15 amino acids. CDR3 DNA: TGTGCCACCAGTGTAGGACTCAGCTCCTACAATGAGCAGTTCTTC. This translates into CATSVGLSSYNEQFF.

This clonotype was seen repeatedly, ten times or more. The CDR3: CSANAGGSDTQYF. DNA for the CDR3: TGCAGTGCTAATGCGGGAGGATCGGATACGCAGTATTTT. V gene TRBV20-1 combines with J gene TRBJ2-3; 8 bases agree with TRBD2. The CDR3 totals 13 residues. Germline V lookup: CDR1 DFQATT, CDR2 SNEGSKA (reference sequence). The J segment lost 6 bases and the V segment lost 4 bases, leaving 6 bases of the junction unmatched.

This clonotype was detected many times. V and J are TRBV6-1 and TRBJ2-1; 10 bases agree with TRBD2. CDR3 length: 16 residues. The germline V gene has CDR1 MNHNS and CDR2 SASEGT. V dropped 5 bases and J dropped 0; count of bases not matched to a gene: 4. This CDR3 reads CASSIASGGSYNEQFF. CDR3 sequence (DNA): TGTGCCAGCAGTATTGCTAGCGGGGGCTCCTACAATGAGCAGTTCTTC.

This clonotype was picked up a small number of times. This chain connects TRBV20-1 to TRBJ2-1; TRBD1 agrees at 8 bases. The V and J ends lost 5 bases and 5 bases, in that order; junction bases with no gene match: 5. CDR1 is DFQATT and CDR2 is SNEGSKA in the germline V gene (reference sequence). The CDR3 runs 13 residues. The CDR3 reads CSAGTGGHNEQFF. The CDR3 DNA reads as TGCAGTGCTGGGACAGGAGGCCACAATGAGCAGTTCTTC.

This clonotype was seen at least ten times. The chain is built from TRBV12-3 or TRBV12-4 and TRBJ2-7, with unresolved D. CDR3 length: 15 residues. Trimming removed 2 bases at V and 3 bases at J, with 14 bases between. The CDR3 here is CASSLRQQENYEQYF. The CDR3 DNA reads TGTGCCAGCAGTTTACGGCAGCAAGAAAACTACGAGCAGTACTTC.

As DNA, the CDR3 is TGTGCCAGCAGCTCCACAGGGAGCTCCTACAATGAGCAGTTCTTC. This sequence encodes CASSSTGSSYNEQFF. The V and J genes are TRBV7-6 and TRBJ2-1; D perhaps matches TRBD1 (6 bases). This CDR3 region has 15 residues. Trimming took off 4 bases at V and 0 bases at J, with 10 bases between the two ends. Germline assignment: CDR1 SGHVS and CDR2 FNYEAQ.

V is TRBV7-3 and J is TRBJ2-1; tentative D call: TRBD1 (5 bases). The germline gives CDR1 SGHTA, CDR2 FQGTGA. Trimming left V 1 base short and J 8 bases short, with 18 bases between. The CDR3 runs to 16 residues. The DNA of the CDR3 is TGTGCCAGCAGCTTAAGTAGCACAGGTTGGCGCGATGAGCAGTTCTTC. Encoded protein: CASSLSSTGWRDEQFF.

The V gene is TRBV7-3, the J gene TRBJ2-2; 13 bases line up with TRBD2. CDR3 size: 18 residues. Germline assignment: CDR1 SGHTA and CDR2 FQGTGA. V trimming: 3 bases; J trimming: 0 bases; junction bases outside the gene matches: 4. The CDR3 nucleotides are TGTGCCAGCAGCTTCGGACTAGCGGGGGCCCCGAACACCGGGGAGCTGTTTTTT. Amino acids: CASSFGLAGAPNTGELFF.

This clonotype was detected many times. The V call is TRBV7-9, the J call TRBJ1-4; D unresolved. Germline values: CDR1 SEHNR, CDR2 FQNEAQ (reference sequence). The V end lost 3 bases, the J end lost 6 bases, and 8 bases lay between the germline ends. The CDR3 runs 13 residues. The CDR3 sequence is CASSFSVDEKLFF. The DNA for the CDR3 is TGTGCCAGCAGCTTCTCGGTGGATGAAAAACTGTTTTTT.

This clonotype was seen at least ten times. The chain uses TRBV7-2 and TRBJ2-1, with 8 bases lining up with TRBD2. Germline V gene data show CDR1 as SGHTA and CDR2 as FQGNSA. The CDR3 sequence is 16 residues long. V was pared by 0 bases and J by 3 bases, with 4 bases of the junction left unmatched. CDR3 sequence reads: CASSLASGTLYNEQFF. The CDR3 region has the DNA TGTGCCAGCAGCTTAGCTAGCGGGACCCTCTACAATGAGCAGTTCTTC.

The rearrangement links TRBV6-2 or TRBV6-3 to TRBJ2-3, with unresolved D. The CDR3 is 11 residues long. CDR1 MNHEY and CDR2 SVGEGT come from the germline V gene. Trimming shortened V by 8 bases and J by 2 bases, and 5 bases separated the two germline ends. CDR3 DNA: TGTGCCAGCGGATACACAGATACGCAGTATTTT. Residues: CASGYTDTQYF.

In this sample, this clonotype turned up many times. This chain links TRBV5-1 with TRBJ2-3; D is possibly TRBD1 or TRBD2 (6 bases each). The CDR3 totals 15 residues. V was clipped by 2 bases and J by 2 bases, with 12 bases between them. CDR1 SGHRS and CDR2 YFSETQ come from the germline V gene. CDR3 amino acids: CASSFYGGPTDTQYF. In nucleotides, the CDR3 is TGCGCCAGCAGCTTCTACGGGGGCCCCACAGATACGCAGTATTTT. Full variable domain (rest looked up from reference TRBV5-1 and TRBJ2-3): KAGVTQTPRYLIKTRGQQVTLSCSPISGHRSVSWYQQTPGQGLQFLFEYFSETQRNKGNFPGRFSGRQFSNSRSEMNVSTLELGDSALYLCASSFYGGPTDTQYFGPGTRLTVL.

The chain links TRBV11-3 to TRBJ1-2, with 7 bases fitting TRBD1. Germline V gene lookup returns CDR1 SGHNT and CDR2 YENEEA. J gave up 3 bases and V 5 bases, and 3 bases lay outside the gene matches. This CDR3 is 13 amino acids long. CDR3: CASSKGGDYGYTF. CDR3 in DNA: TGTGCCAGCAGCAAAGGGGGCGACTATGGCTACACCTTC.

This clonotype was found many times. This chain uses TRBV6-5 with TRBJ1-3; no firm D call. Germline CDR1 and CDR2: MNHEY and SVGAGI. The CDR3 totals 16 residues. With 0 bases removed from V and 1 base from J, the gap between germline ends came to 10 bases. CDR3 bases: TGTGCCAGCAGTTACTCCCGGGTCGGATCTGGAAACACCATATATTTT. Protein sequence: CASSYSRVGSGNTIYF.

This chain joins TRBV29-1 and TRBJ2-1; the D gene is possibly TRBD1 (7 bases). Germline assignment: CDR1 SQVTM and CDR2 ANQGSEA. This CDR3 is built from 16 residues. With 1 base removed from V and 4 bases from J, the gap between germline ends came to 17 bases. The CDR3 spells CSVEGWRDSIYNEQFF. In DNA, the CDR3 is TGCAGCGTTGAAGGGTGGAGGGACAGCATTTACAATGAGCAGTTCTTC.

This clonotype was seen repeatedly, ten times or more. The CDR3 reads CASSQVVGRIPTSGNTIYF. CDR3 in DNA: TGTGCCAGCAGCCAAGTGGTGGGTAGGATACCCACCTCTGGAAACACCATATATTTT. The chain carries TRBV14 and TRBJ1-3, with D hard to call. Trimming took 1 base from V and 0 from J, leaving 19 bases between them. This CDR3 spans 19 amino acids. Germline V gene data show CDR1 as SGHDN and CDR2 as FVKESK.

This clonotype was observed at least ten times. The CDR3 DNA sequence: TGTGCCAGCAGTTTCCGACAGGGGGTAAACAATGAGCAGTTCTTC. This codes for CASSFRQGVNNEQFF. This chain links TRBV6-5 with TRBJ2-1; 9 bases map to TRBD1. This CDR3 comprises 15 residues. Germline trimming cut 4 bases from V and 5 bases from J; bases unmatched to any gene: 6. CDR1 and CDR2 (germline): MNHEY, SVGAGI.

This clonotype was found many times. The CDR3 here is CASALRGPELSNQPQHF. The CDR3 region has the DNA TGTGCCAGTGCCCTAAGGGGGCCGGAATTGAGCAATCAGCCCCAGCATTTT. J is TRBJ1-5 and V is TRBV12-3 or TRBV12-4, with 7 bases fitting TRBD1. V was pared by 9 bases and J by 1 base, with 15 bases of the junction left unmatched. The length of the CDR3 is 17 residues.

The chain uses TRBV12-5 and TRBJ2-7; 7 bases map to TRBD2. CDR1 and CDR2 from the germline V gene are LGHNT and FRNRAP. After removal of 5 bases from V and 6 bases from J, the junction contained 10 bases not matched to a gene. The CDR3 sequence is 14 residues long. CDR3 in amino acids: CASGPVLAAAEQYF. In nucleotides, the CDR3 is TGTGCTAGTGGTCCCGTCCTAGCGGCGGCCGAGCAGTACTTC.

This clonotype has at least ten counts. This chain connects TRBV6-6 to TRBJ2-7, with 7 nucleotides matching TRBD2. The CDR3 loop spans 14 amino acids. J was trimmed by 0 bases and V by 5 bases; bases with no gene match: 4. Germline-derived CDR1 and CDR2 are MNHNY and SVGAGI (reference sequence). This chain's CDR3 is CASSEAGSSYEQYF. CDR3 coding DNA: TGTGCCAGCAGTGAAGCGGGAAGCTCCTACGAGCAGTACTTC.

A few counts support this clonotype. This sequence joins TRBV24-1 and TRBJ2-6; weak D call: TRBD2 (6 bases). The CDR3 length is 19 residues. Germline V gene data show CDR1 as KGHDR and CDR2 as SFDVKD. The germline V and J ends were trimmed by 1 base and 0 bases, with 15 bases remaining between them. CDR3 DNA: TGTGCCACCAGTGATTTCACCGGGACTTCCCGCTCTGGGGCCAACGTCCTGACTTTC. It yields the protein CATSDFTGTSRSGANVLTF.

The rearrangement links TRBV5-4 to TRBJ2-5; 9 bases align to TRBD2. The V gene end was trimmed by 0 bases and the J gene end by 0 bases; junction bases not matched to a gene: 0. The germline CDR1 and CDR2 sequences are SGHNT and YYREEE (reference sequence). The CDR3 is made up of 15 amino acids. DNA of the CDR3: TGTGCCAGCAGCTTGGGCGGGGGGGACCAAGAGACCCAGTACTTC. It translates to CASSLGGGDQETQYF. The complete variable domain, with remaining parts taken from reference TRBV5-4 and TRBJ2-5, reads ETGVTQSPTHLIKTRGQQVTLRCSSQSGHNTVSWYQQALGQGPQFIFQYYREEENGRGNFPPRFSGLQFPNYSSELNVNALELDDSALYLCASSLGGGDQETQYFGPGTRLLVL.

In this sample, this clonotype turned up many times. The rearrangement joins TRBV29-1 to TRBJ1-1; D uncertain. CDR3 length: 12 residues. Trimming took off 7 bases at V and 5 bases at J, with 14 bases between the two ends. The germline gives CDR1 SQVTM, CDR2 ANQGSEA. The CDR3 reads CSGVIGQTEAFF. CDR3 sequence (DNA): TGCAGCGGGGTGATCGGTCAGACTGAAGCTTTCTTT.